This section outlines one T cell receptor beta chain sequence together with its context. This sample was taken from a study of T-cell reconstitution after alpha-beta-depleted transplantation in children. Unique molecular identifiers were incorporated when the TCRbeta library was constructed. MiXCR, applied by TCRdb to the PCR reads, yields one record per CDR3 protein. The sample includes around 200,000 distinct CDR3 sequences, 7.5% to 9.5% seen only once; the top ten take 35%. This specimen consisted of PBMCs, mostly from graft donor cells, obtained 360 days after TCRalphabeta/CD19-depleted stem cell transplant. The receptor was derived from a male patient between 2 and 10 years old who had a stem cell transplant for acute myeloid leukemia, so the T cells may come from the graft donor.

This CDR3 reads CASSENAGELFF. The CDR3, as DNA: TGTGCCAGCAGTGAAAACGCCGGGGAGCTGTTTTTT. V and J are TRBV2 and TRBJ2-2; D gene ambiguous. Germline CDR1 SNHLY, CDR2 FYNNEI. The germline V and J ends were trimmed by 2 bases and 6 bases, with 4 bases remaining between them. The CDR3 has 12 amino acids.